This paragraph reports one TCR beta chain. No antigen is known for it. Libraries were prepared by immunoSEQ multiplex PCR; TCRdb keeps only in-frame clonotypes and omits some of them. The sample lists about 32,000 clones; 70% to 85% were seen once. The germline gives CDR1 GTSNPN, CDR2 SVGIG (reference sequence). There are 14 residues in the CDR3. Germline trimming cut 2 bases from V and 5 bases from J; bases unmatched to any gene: 7. The data derive from a study of OX40 agonist ivuxolimab in advanced cancers. Study details: An agonistic human IgG2 monoclonal antibody against OX40 (CD134) was given. While on treatment, patients had intravenous ivuxolimab at 0.01 to 10 mg/kg every 2 weeks.

General study results and limits: Among the lowest peripheral clonal expansion occurred in 0.1-3.0 mg/kg partial responders.

Sample: CD4+ or CD8+ T cells sorted from blood, taken in a trial of the OX40 agonist ivuxolimab. This sequence originates from an adult with an advanced solid tumor such as melanoma, head and neck, liver or kidney cancer. The chain uses TRBV30 and TRBJ2-5; TRBD2 matches at 8 bases. Here the CDR3 reads CAWSWRGDWETQYF. CDR3 DNA sequence: TGTGCCTGGAGTTGGCGGGGGGATTGGGAGACCCAGTACTTC.